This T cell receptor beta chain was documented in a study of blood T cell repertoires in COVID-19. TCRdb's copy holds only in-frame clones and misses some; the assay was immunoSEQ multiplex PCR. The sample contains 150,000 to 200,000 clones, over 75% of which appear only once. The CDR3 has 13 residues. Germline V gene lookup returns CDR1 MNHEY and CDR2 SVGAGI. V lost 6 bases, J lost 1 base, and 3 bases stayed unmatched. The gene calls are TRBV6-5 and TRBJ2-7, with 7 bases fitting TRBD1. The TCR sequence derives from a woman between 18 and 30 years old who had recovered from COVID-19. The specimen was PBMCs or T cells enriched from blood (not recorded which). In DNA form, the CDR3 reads TGTGCCAGCAGGAGGACAGGATCCTACGAGCAGTACTTC. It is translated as CASRRTGSYEQYF.